These T cell receptor beta chains were read from a single sample in a study of cytomegalovirus exposure and HLA in healthy donors. Sequencing was performed with immunoSEQ multiplex PCR; in TCRdb, only in-frame clones are kept and a portion is missing. The repertoire has approximately 270,000 clones, 65% to 90% of them found once; the top ten carry over 0.95%. The sequencing sample was made of PBMCs. Receptors were obtained from a woman younger than 30 in good health and CMV-seronegative. Each CDR3 is given with its conserved first and last residue. The order of the fields is clone size, J gene, V gene, D gene, CDR3 protein, CDR3 DNA. The D gene is left open where the match is weak. Clone size is shown for a subset of rows, as once, few, many or a class of expanded clone.

size: NA
J: TRBJ1-6
V: TRBV19
D: NA
CDR3: CASRRQVYNSPLHF
DNA: TGTGCCAGTAGAAGACAGGTCTATAATTCACCCCTCCACTTT

size: NA
J: TRBJ1-4
V: TRBV9
D: NA
CDR3: CASSLRAANEKLFF
DNA: TGTGCCAGCAGCCTGAGGGCAGCTAATGAAAAACTGTTTTTT

size: NA
J: TRBJ2-3
V: TRBV2
D: NA
CDR3: CASSARSTDTQYF
DNA: TGTGCCAGCAGCGCCCGGTCCACAGATACGCAGTATTTT

size: NA
J: TRBJ2-5
V: TRBV7-2
D: NA
CDR3: CASSRQVRETQYF
DNA: TGTGCCAGCAGTAGACAGGTCCGAGAGACCCAGTACTTC

size: NA
J: TRBJ2-5
V: TRBV11-2
D: NA
CDR3: CASSSTGQETQYF
DNA: TGTGCCAGCAGCTCGACCGGGCAAGAGACCCAGTACTTC

size: NA
J: TRBJ2-7
V: TRBV21-1
D: NA
CDR3: CASSKYRQGWDEQYF
DNA: TGTGCCAGCAGCAAGTACCGTCAGGGGTGGGACGAGCAGTACTTC

size: NA
J: TRBJ2-7
V: TRBV9
D: TRBD2
CDR3: CASSVDVGGTYEQYF
DNA: TGTGCCAGCAGCGTAGACGTCGGGGGGACCTACGAGCAGTACTTC

size: NA
J: TRBJ1-1
V: TRBV7-6
D: NA
CDR3: CASSSLERFTEAFF
DNA: TGTGCCAGCAGCTCACTCGAGAGGTTCACTGAAGCTTTCTTT

size: once
J: TRBJ2-1
V: TRBV27
D: TRBD1
CDR3: CASSPYRDRQSYNEQFF
DNA: TGTGCCAGCAGCCCCTACCGGGACAGGCAATCCTACAATGAGCAGTTCTTC

size: NA
J: TRBJ2-1
V: TRBV27
D: NA
CDR3: CASSSGPSYNEQFF
DNA: TGTGCCAGCAGCTCGGGTCCCTCCTACAATGAGCAGTTCTTC

size: NA
J: TRBJ1-1
V: TRBV30
D: NA
CDR3: CAWRTGFGTEAFF
DNA: TGTGCCTGGAGGACGGGGTTCGGGACTGAAGCTTTCTTT

size: once
J: TRBJ2-1
V: TRBV27
D: TRBD2
CDR3: CASTTLAGAYNEQFF
DNA: TGTGCCAGCACAACCCTAGCGGGGGCTTACAATGAGCAGTTCTTC

size: NA
J: TRBJ2-7
V: TRBV27
D: NA
CDR3: CASSLDRPVSYEQYF
DNA: TGTGCCAGCAGTCTCGACAGACCCGTTTCCTACGAGCAGTACTTC

size: NA
J: TRBJ2-2
V: TRBV7-2
D: NA
CDR3: CASRMPGTRHTGELFF
DNA: TGTGCCAGCAGGATGCCCGGGACAAGACACACCGGGGAGCTGTTTTTT

size: NA
J: TRBJ2-1
V: TRBV19
D: TRBD2
CDR3: CASSSPPGGTYNEQFF
DNA: TGTGCCAGTAGTTCCCCTCCGGGAGGGACCTACAATGAGCAGTTCTTC